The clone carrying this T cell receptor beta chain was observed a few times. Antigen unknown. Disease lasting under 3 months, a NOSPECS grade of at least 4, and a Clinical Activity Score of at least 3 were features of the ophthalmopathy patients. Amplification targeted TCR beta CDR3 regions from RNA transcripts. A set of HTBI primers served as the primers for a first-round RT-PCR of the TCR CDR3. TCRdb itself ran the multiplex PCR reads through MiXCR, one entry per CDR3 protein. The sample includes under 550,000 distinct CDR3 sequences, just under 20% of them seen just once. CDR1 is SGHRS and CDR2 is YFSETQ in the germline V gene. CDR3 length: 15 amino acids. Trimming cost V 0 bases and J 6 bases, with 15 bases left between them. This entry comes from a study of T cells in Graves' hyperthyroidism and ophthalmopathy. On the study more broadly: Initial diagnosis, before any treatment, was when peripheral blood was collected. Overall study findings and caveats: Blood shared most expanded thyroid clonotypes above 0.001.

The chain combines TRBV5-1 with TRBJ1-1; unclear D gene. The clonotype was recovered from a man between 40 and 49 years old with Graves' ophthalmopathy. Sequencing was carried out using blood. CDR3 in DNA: TGCGCCAGCAGCTTGGACGGGGAGGTTACCGCTGAAGCTTTCTTT. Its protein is CASSLDGEVTAEAFF.